One T cell receptor (beta chain) is described in this entry. Its antigen is still unknown. Sample-barcoded 5' priming and a J-beta primer mix drove a second PCR of 7 to 11 cycles. Using its own MiXCR run on the 5' RACE reads, TCRdb lists one record per CDR3 protein. Here the sample spans fewer than 1,000,000 distinct CDR3 sequences, around two fifths being singletons. The V gene lost 4 bases and the J gene lost 6 bases, with 21 bases spanning the gap. Germline assignment: CDR1 ENHRY and CDR2 SYGVKD. This CDR3 region has 16 residues. These data originate in a study of blood T cells in healthy people across ages. Study background: In model experiments, template switching was able to capture about one barcoded beta molecule for every two T cells that were present.

Points from the study as a whole: Higher diversity, along with more naive CD4+ cells, distinguished long-lived donors from aged donors.

This TCR was sampled from a man aged 60-69 years in good health. J is TRBJ1-2 and V is TRBV10-3; TRBD1 might be the D (5 bases). The sequenced sample was blood. CDR3 residues: CAISARGGEPAHGYTF. The CDR3 DNA reads as TGTGCCATCAGTGCCCGGGGAGGGGAACCAGCCCATGGCTACACCTTC.